One and the same sample provided the 22 T cell receptor beta chains below, sequenced in a study of blood T cells in healthy people across ages. A second PCR, run for roughly 7 to 12 cycles, used a sample-barcoded 5' primer plus a J-beta primer mix. TCRdb called the 5' RACE reads again in MiXCR, with one record for every CDR3 protein. The sample consists of 780,000 or so distinct CDR3 sequences, roughly 50% of them appearing once. The sample consisted of blood. Source of these receptors: an elderly man in good health.

The gene calls are TRBV24-1 and TRBJ2-1; 7 nucleotides agree with TRBD1. The germline V gene has CDR1 KGHDR and CDR2 SFDVKD. V was clipped by 5 bases and J by 3 bases; unmatched bases: 6. This CDR3 contains 15 residues. CDR3: CATSVTGPGYNEQFF. DNA of the CDR3: TGTGCCACCAGTGTGACAGGGCCGGGCTACAATGAGCAGTTCTTC.

A few counts support this clonotype. The gene calls are TRBV14 and TRBJ2-1; TRBD2 aligns across 11 bases. The CDR3 is made up of 15 amino acids. Germline V lookup: CDR1 SGHDN, CDR2 FVKESK. V gave up 4 bases and J gave up 4 bases; unmatched junction bases: 3. CDR3 in DNA: TGTGCCAGCAGCCGGGGACTAGCGGATTACAATGAGCAGTTCTTC. Amino acid sequence: CASSRGLADYNEQFF.

The V and J genes are TRBV2 and TRBJ2-5, with D possibly called TRBD1 or TRBD2 (9 bases each). V lost 11 bases, J lost 4 bases, and 17 bases lay in between. CDR1 and CDR2 from the germline V gene are SNHLY and FYNNEI. The CDR3 covers 13 residues. CDR3 sequence reads: CAGTGTSRETQYF. Here the CDR3 DNA reads TGTGCCGGGACAGGGACTAGCAGAGAGACCCAGTACTTC.

Many counts were recorded for this clonotype. The CDR3 DNA reads TGTGCCAGCAGCCTAAGGAATGAGCAGTTCTTC. Translated, it gives CASSLRNEQFF. V gene TRBV12-3 or TRBV12-4 combines with J gene TRBJ2-1; no reliable D call. Trimming pared 6 bases from V and 7 bases from J, leaving 7 bases between. There are 11 residues in the CDR3.

The V call is TRBV12-5, the J call TRBJ2-7; D gene uncertain. CDR3 length: 13 residues. The V end was cut by 1 base, the J end by 4 bases, with 8 bases between. Germline CDR1 LGHNT, CDR2 FRNRAP. CDR3 nucleotides: TGTGCTAGTGGTTTGGCTGTCGGTTACGAGCAGTACTTC. Its translation: CASGLAVGYEQYF.

With respect to this clonotype: Mismatch with germline at one junction end may stem from a read error. The J gene is TRBJ2-7, the V gene TRBV3-1; 9 bases are a match to TRBD2. Germline V gene lookup returns CDR1 LGHDT and CDR2 YNNKEL (reference sequence). This CDR3 has 12 amino acids. CDR3 in DNA: TGTGCCAGCAGCCACGGGACTAGCTCTCCTAACTTC. It is translated as CASSHGTSSPNF.

The rearrangement uses TRBV11-2 and TRBJ2-7, with TRBD1 identical over 9 bases. The DNA end is a closer match to TRBJ2-5, so the J assignment may be wrong. Germline lookup yields CDR1 SGHAT and CDR2 FQNNGV. The CDR3 is 14 residues long. The CDR3 reads CASSVGTGHETQYF. Written as DNA, the CDR3 is TGTGCCAGCAGCGTAGGGACAGGGCACGAGACCCAGTACTTC.

Only a few counts were recorded for this clonotype. This rearrangement joins TRBV2 to TRBJ2-7; D gene ambiguous. Germline-derived CDR1 and CDR2 are SNHLY and FYNNEI. The CDR3 length is 12 residues. V lost 4 bases, J lost 3 bases, and 7 bases lay in between. The CDR3 loop reads CASSAQDYEQYF. The CDR3 DNA reads TGTGCCAGCAGTGCGCAGGACTACGAGCAGTACTTC.

This clonotype was counted ten times or more. The rearrangement uses TRBV7-2 and TRBJ2-7; 7 nucleotides match TRBD2. Germline V CDR1 and CDR2: SGHTA, FQGNSA. With 4 bases clipped from V and 6 bases from J, the junction kept 12 bases outside the gene matches. The CDR3 is made up of 15 amino acids. The CDR3 DNA is TGTGCCAGCAGCTCCGCTCCGGGAGGCACCCTCGAGCAGTACTTC. Its protein is CASSSAPGGTLEQYF.

The genes are TRBV20-1 and TRBJ2-7; 10 bases map to TRBD2. V trimming: 0 bases; J trimming: 4 bases; junction bases outside the gene matches: 9. The CDR3 totals 16 residues. Germline V gene lookup returns CDR1 DFQATT and CDR2 SNEGSKA (reference sequence). CDR3 protein: CSARDPSSGSRYEQYF. For the CDR3, the DNA is TGCAGTGCTAGAGATCCCTCTAGCGGGAGTAGGTACGAGCAGTACTTC.

The V call is TRBV20-1, the J call TRBJ2-7; D unresolved. Trimming removed 1 base at V and 3 bases at J, with 10 bases between. The CDR3 runs 13 residues. Looked up from germline, CDR1 is DFQATT and CDR2 is SNEGSKA (reference sequence). CDR3 in DNA: TGCAGTGCTAGAGTGCTGAACCTCTACGAGCAGTACTTC. This encodes CSARVLNLYEQYF.

The CDR3 DNA is TGCAGCGTTGATTCTGGTAGCGGGAGGTTCACAGATACGCAGTATTTT. Its protein is CSVDSGSGRFTDTQYF. The chain combines TRBV29-1 with TRBJ2-3; TRBD2 matches at 10 bases. Germline V lookup: CDR1 SQVTM, CDR2 ANQGSEA. This CDR3 is 16 amino acids long. The junction had 8 bases not matched to a gene; V was cut back by 3 bases and J by 2 bases.

The table lists this clonotype with a few counts. Here the CDR3 reads CASSLKWGNTGELFF. CDR3 bases: TGCGCCAGCAGCTTGAAGTGGGGCAACACCGGGGAGCTGTTTTTT. The chain is built from TRBV5-1 and TRBJ2-2; possibly TRBD1 for D (5 bases). This CDR3 comprises 15 residues. V lost 1 base, J lost 2 bases, and 9 bases lay in between. The germline CDR1 and CDR2 sequences are SGHRS and YFSETQ.

The rearrangement joins TRBV29-1 to TRBJ1-2; 8 bases map to TRBD1. Looked up from germline, CDR1 is SQVTM and CDR2 is ANQGSEA. The CDR3 consists of 13 residues. Trimming cost V 3 bases and J 4 bases; bases outside gene matches: 4. CDR3 in amino acids: CSVDSGGGYGYTF. CDR3 in DNA: TGCAGCGTTGATTCAGGGGGCGGCTATGGCTACACCTTC.

The rearrangement joins TRBV13 to TRBJ2-7; D may be TRBD2 (5 bases). Trimming took 5 bases from V and 3 from J, leaving 8 bases between them. There are 12 residues in the CDR3. Germline-derived CDR1 and CDR2 are PRHDT and FYEKMQ (reference sequence). CDR3 DNA sequence: TGTGCCAGCAGCCTAGACTACTACGAGCAGTACTTC. Residues: CASSLDYYEQYF. The full variable domain, rest sourced from reference TRBV13 and TRBJ2-7, is AAGVIQSPRHLIKEKRETATLKCYPIPRHDTVYWYQQGPGQDPQFLISFYEKMQSDKGSIPDRFSAQQFSDYHSELNMSSLELGDSALYFCASSLDYYEQYFGPGTRLTVT.

This clonotype was detected a few times. The chain uses TRBV29-1 and TRBJ1-3, with unresolved D. CDR1 SQVTM and CDR2 ANQGSEA come from the germline V gene. The CDR3 extends over 11 amino acids. V lost 2 bases to trimming and J lost 3 bases, with 2 bases between them. CDR3 residues: CSVELGNTIYF. CDR3 DNA: TGCAGCGTTGAACTTGGAAACACCATATATTTT.

The rearrangement uses TRBV5-1 and TRBJ2-7, with TRBD2 identical over 13 bases. J was trimmed by 0 bases and V by 4 bases; bases with no gene match: 7. This CDR3 is 17 amino acids long. Germline V CDR1 and CDR2: SGHRS, YFSETQ. CDR3 region: CASSIGTSGANSYEQYF. The CDR3 nucleotides read TGCGCCAGCAGCATCGGGACTAGCGGGGCCAACTCCTACGAGCAGTACTTC.

The chain uses TRBV27 and TRBJ2-7, with TRBD1 matching 8 bases. The J call may be incorrect, as the DNA end agrees better with TRBJ2-5. Germline V gene sequence: CDR1 MNHEY, CDR2 SMNVEV (reference sequence). The CDR3 loop spans 14 amino acids. The CDR3 DNA sequence: TGTGCCAGCAGTTTTGGACAGGGTTGGGAGACCCAGTACTTC. This codes for CASSFGQGWETQYF.

This clonotype was counted only a few times. The rearrangement links TRBV14 to TRBJ2-7; 9 positions match TRBD2. V was pared by 1 base and J by 4 bases, with 8 bases of the junction left unmatched. The germline V gene has CDR1 SGHDN and CDR2 FVKESK. This CDR3 contains 16 residues. The CDR3 nucleotides are TGTGCCAGCAGCCAAGCCCCTAGCGGGGTCCTTTACGAGCAGTACTTC. It is translated as CASSQAPSGVLYEQYF.

This clonotype was counted a few times. The chain recombines TRBV5-1 with TRBJ2-4; D is perhaps TRBD1 or TRBD2 (5 bases each). This CDR3 contains 13 residues. The germline CDR1 and CDR2 sequences are SGHRS and YFSETQ. Trimming shortened V by 5 bases and J by 6 bases, and 12 bases separated the two germline ends. The DNA of the CDR3 is TGCGCCAGCAGAGAGGGGTCTGGAAACATTCAGTACTTC. Translation gives CASREGSGNIQYF.

V gene TRBV24-1 combines with J gene TRBJ2-1, with TRBD1 as a possible D gene (6 bases). Per germline, CDR1 KGHDR and CDR2 SFDVKD. The V gene lost 4 bases and the J gene lost 13 bases, with 22 bases spanning the gap. The length of the CDR3 is 15 residues. The CDR3 DNA reads TGTGCCACCAGTGAGCAAACAGGGAAGGTGGAGACCCAGTTCTTC. Translating gives CATSEQTGKVETQFF.

The V and J genes are TRBV7-2 and TRBJ2-5; the match to TRBD2 covers 9 bases. The germline V gene encodes CDR1 SGHTA and CDR2 FQGNSA. Trimming at V came to 4 bases and at J to 5 bases, leaving 8 bases not matched to a gene. This CDR3 has 15 residues. CDR3 loop: CASSSLAGPGETQYF. The CDR3 DNA is TGTGCCAGCAGCTCGCTAGCGGGACCGGGGGAGACCCAGTACTTC.